This T cell receptor (beta chain) derives from a study of cytomegalovirus exposure and HLA in healthy donors. From germline, CDR1 is MGHRA and CDR2 YSYEKL. The CDR3 loop spans 15 amino acids. V shed 1 base and J shed 5 bases, with 14 bases lying between them. PCR primers comprised 60 Vbeta and 13 Jbeta primers. Sequenced by immunoSEQ multiplex PCR; TCRdb stores in-frame clones only, minus some. Found here are 100,000 or so clones, about 66% of them singletons; the top ten hold 2.1%. The chain links TRBV4-1 to TRBJ1-2; tentatively, D is TRBD1 (5 bases). The TCR originated in a man under 40 in good health and CMV-seronegative. Sample: PBMCs. In DNA form, the CDR3 reads TGCGCCAGCAGCCAAGGACAGAACTTTCAATATGGCTACACCTTC. It encodes CASSQGQNFQYGYTF.